This entry lists 31 T cell receptor beta chains sequenced from one sample in a study of T cell responses to AZD1222 COVID-19 vaccine. Libraries were prepared by immunoSEQ multiplex PCR; TCRdb keeps only in-frame clonotypes and omits some of them. This table has around 110,000 clones, about 90% appearing once. Material: peripheral blood, obtained on day 0 of AZD1222 vaccination. The receptors derive from an adult in good health.

V and J are TRBV5-3 and TRBJ2-7; 7 bases line up with TRBD2. TRBV5-3 is filed as an ORF, its function uncertain. CDR3 length: 16 amino acids. V shed 0 bases and J 1 base; nucleotides not matched to a gene: 7. The DNA for the CDR3 is TGTGCCAGAAGCTTGGCCTCGACTAGCTGGTCCTACGAGCAGTACTTC. Its translation is CARSLASTSWSYEQYF.

This clone was observed a single time. V usage is TRBV5-1 and J usage is TRBJ2-3; either TRBD1 or TRBD2 may fit D (6 bases each). Trimming left V 3 bases short and J 2 bases short, with 13 bases between. CDR1 and CDR2 from the germline V gene are SGHRS and YFSETQ. CDR3 length equals 15 residues. CDR3: CASSYRGGFTDTQYF. The CDR3, as DNA: TGCGCCAGCAGCTATAGAGGGGGGTTCACAGATACGCAGTATTTT. Based on the CDR3 plus reference TRBV5-1 and TRBJ2-3, the full variable domain is KAGVTQTPRYLIKTRGQQVTLSCSPISGHRSVSWYQQTPGQGLQFLFEYFSETQRNKGNFPGRFSGRQFSNSRSEMNVSTLELGDSALYLCASSYRGGFTDTQYFGPGTRLTVL.

This chain uses TRBV9 with TRBJ1-2; D is perhaps TRBD1 (6 bases). The CDR3 totals 14 residues. CDR1 and CDR2 from the germline V gene are SGDLS and YYNGEE. Trimming took 0 bases from V and 4 from J, leaving 10 bases between them. CDR3 in amino acids: CASSVGGQSYGYTF. For the CDR3, the DNA is TGTGCCAGCAGCGTAGGAGGACAGTCCTATGGCTACACCTTC.

V is TRBV27 and J is TRBJ1-2, with a weak D call TRBD1 (6 bases). The germline V gene has CDR1 MNHEY and CDR2 SMNVEV (reference sequence). This CDR3 is 14 amino acids long. Trimming pared 5 bases from V and 7 bases from J, leaving 17 bases between. The CDR3 region is CASSPGQIVGGYTF. Written as DNA, the CDR3 is TGTGCCAGCAGTCCGGGACAAATTGTCGGTGGCTACACCTTC.

This chain links TRBV24-1 with TRBJ1-5, with a possible D match to TRBD1 (6 bases). Per germline, CDR1 KGHDR and CDR2 SFDVKD. The CDR3 covers 15 residues. V shed 5 bases and J shed 5 bases, with 15 bases lying between them. DNA of the CDR3: TGTGCCACCAGTGCCTCGGACAGAATCGATCAGCCCCAGCATTTT. This sequence encodes CATSASDRIDQPQHF.

The chain carries TRBV11-1 and TRBJ1-1, with 9 bases identical to TRBD1. CDR1 is SGHAT, CDR2 FQDESV, per germline (reference sequence). The CDR3 loop spans 15 amino acids. Germline trimming cut 6 bases from V and 5 bases from J; bases unmatched to any gene: 10. CDR3 residues: CASRRTGAARTEAFF. CDR3 coding DNA: TGTGCCAGCAGGAGGACAGGGGCCGCGAGGACTGAAGCTTTCTTT.

This clone was detected once. This chain connects TRBV27 to TRBJ2-7; 7 bases are shared with TRBD2. CDR3 size: 12 residues. Germline V lookup: CDR1 MNHEY, CDR2 SMNVEV (reference sequence). V shed 4 bases and J 3 bases; nucleotides not matched to a gene: 0. CDR3 residues: CASSSGGYEQYF. CDR3 nucleotides: TGTGCCAGCAGTTCGGGGGGCTACGAGCAGTACTTC.

The genes are TRBV7-8 and TRBJ2-5, with D uncertain. Germline lookup yields CDR1 SGHVS and CDR2 FQNEAQ. Between the trimmed V and J ends, which lost 1 base and 2 bases, there was a span of 8 bases. The CDR3 is 14 amino acids. The CDR3 loop is CASSLGTAQETQYF. CDR3 coding DNA: TGTGCCAGCAGCTTAGGCACAGCTCAAGAGACCCAGTACTTC.

The chain links TRBV12-3 or TRBV12-4 to TRBJ1-1; no reliable D call. The V and J ends lost 6 bases and 7 bases respectively, with 12 bases between them. This CDR3 is 12 amino acids long. The CDR3 region is CASRRGTIEAFF. The CDR3 bases are TGTGCCAGCAGACGAGGCACAATTGAAGCTTTCTTT.

J is TRBJ2-2 and V is TRBV18, with a possible D match to TRBD1 (6 bases). V lost 1 base and J 6 bases, leaving 15 bases between the germline ends. The CDR3 is 16 residues long. Germline CDR1 and CDR2: KGHSH and LQKENI. In DNA form, the CDR3 reads TGTGCCAGCTCACCACGTCCAGGGGCTAGGGCCGGGGAGCTGTTTTTT. It specifies CASSPRPGARAGELFF.

CDR3 loop: CASSWGQGRNQPQHF. For the CDR3, the DNA is TGCGCCAGCAGTTGGGGACAGGGCCGCAATCAGCCCCAGCATTTT. This chain joins TRBV5-1 and TRBJ1-5, with TRBD1 identical over 9 bases. Trimming took 5 bases from V and 2 from J; bases not matched to a gene: 5. The CDR3 sequence is 15 residues long. Per germline, CDR1 SGHRS and CDR2 YFSETQ.

In DNA form, the CDR3 reads TGTGCCAGCAGTTTATTGGGTGTAATCACCGGGGAGCTGTTTTTT. It translates to CASSLLGVITGELFF. The rearrangement links TRBV6-5 to TRBJ2-2; no clear D gene. The CDR3 spans 15 residues. Trimming left V 4 bases short and J 4 bases short, with 13 bases between. Looked up from germline, CDR1 is MNHEY and CDR2 is SVGAGI.

This clone was detected a few times. The V gene is TRBV7-3, the J gene TRBJ2-1; possibly TRBD1 for D (6 bases). V gave up 4 bases and J gave up 12 bases, with 10 bases separating them. There are 11 residues in the CDR3. Germline V gives CDR1 SGHTA, CDR2 FQGTGA. CDR3: CASSSGVGQFF. The CDR3 coding sequence is TGTGCCAGCAGCTCAGGGGTGGGGCAGTTCTTC.

V usage is TRBV19 and J usage is TRBJ1-6; 8 nucleotides agree with TRBD1. Germline V gives CDR1 LNHDA, CDR2 SQIVND (reference sequence). This CDR3 has 17 residues. The J segment lost 6 bases and the V segment lost 5 bases, leaving 12 bases of the junction unmatched. The CDR3 sequence: CASSERTGRDLNSPLHF. The CDR3 DNA reads as TGTGCCAGTAGTGAAAGGACAGGGAGGGACCTTAATTCACCCCTCCACTTT. Full variable domain (missing parts from reference TRBV19 and TRBJ1-6): DGGITQSPKYLFRKEGQNVTLSCEQNLNHDAMYWYRQDPGQGLRLIYYSQIVNDFQKGDIAEGYSVSREKKESFPLTVTSAQKNPTAFYLCASSERTGRDLNSPLHFGNGTRLTVT.

The CDR3 bases are TGTGCCAGCTCACCAGCGGGGGGGAGCTCCTACGAGCAGTACTTC. Residues: CASSPAGGSSYEQYF. The V and J genes are TRBV18 and TRBJ2-7; 9 bases agree with TRBD2. This CDR3 comprises 15 residues. Germline CDR1 is KGHSH and CDR2 is LQKENI. Trimming at V came to 2 bases and at J to 0 bases, leaving 2 bases not matched to a gene.

In this sample, this clone turned up once. CDR3 in amino acids: CASSAGGDTQYF. The CDR3 DNA follows: TGTGCCAGCAGCGCTGGCGGAGATACGCAGTATTTT. This sequence joins TRBV9 and TRBJ2-3, with no clear D. The germline CDR1 and CDR2 sequences are SGDLS and YYNGEE. This CDR3 contains 12 residues. Trimming pared 3 bases from V and 5 bases from J, leaving 7 bases between.

This chain's CDR3 is CASSLGHANYGYTF. The CDR3 region has the DNA TGCGCCAGCAGCTTGGGACATGCTAACTATGGCTACACCTTC. The chain employs TRBV5-1 and TRBJ1-2; the D is unclear. The V gene's germline CDR1 is SGHRS and CDR2 YFSETQ. V gave up 0 bases and J gave up 0 bases, with 6 bases separating them. This CDR3 has 14 residues.

V is TRBV2 and J is TRBJ1-1, with D hard to call. Per the germline V gene, CDR1 is SNHLY and CDR2 is FYNNEI. Trimming removed 3 bases at V and 1 base at J, with 12 bases between. The CDR3 is 15 amino acids. The CDR3 here is CASSEGYVTNTEAFF. CDR3 DNA sequence: TGTGCCAGCAGTGAGGGGTACGTCACGAACACTGAAGCTTTCTTT. Based on the CDR3 plus reference TRBV2 and TRBJ1-1, the full variable domain is EPEVTQTPSHQVTQMGQEVILRCVPISNHLYFYWYRQILGQKVEFLVSFYNNEISEKSEIFDDQFSVERPDGSNFTLKIRSTKLEDSAMYFCASSEGYVTNTEAFFGQGTRLTVV.

This chain uses TRBV7-2 with TRBJ2-1; 10 bases match TRBD2. The CDR3 extends over 16 amino acids. V gave up 5 bases and J gave up 7 bases; unmatched junction bases: 11. Per the germline V gene, CDR1 is SGHTA and CDR2 is FQGNSA. In DNA, the CDR3 is TGTGCCAGCAGCCTAAGCGGGGGGGCTCTAGTAAATGAGCAGTTCTTC. It codes for CASSLSGGALVNEQFF.

This rearrangement joins TRBV2 to TRBJ2-7; 9 bases are a match to TRBD1. The CDR3 runs to 17 residues. The junction had 19 bases not matched to a gene; V was cut back by 10 bases and J by 3 bases. From germline, CDR1 is SNHLY and CDR2 FYNNEI. CDR3 protein: CAIRPMGQGGINYEQYF. The CDR3 DNA follows: TGTGCCATACGCCCTATGGGACAGGGAGGTATTAACTACGAGCAGTACTTC.

This chain joins TRBV2 and TRBJ2-5; 8 bases agree with TRBD1. The CDR3 is 14 amino acids. Germline V gives CDR1 SNHLY, CDR2 FYNNEI. V lost 6 bases, J lost 4 bases, and 7 bases stayed unmatched. CDR3 DNA: TGTGCCAGCAGGGCCGGGACAGGAGGAGAGACCCAGTACTTC. It yields the protein CASRAGTGGETQYF.

The V and J genes are TRBV4-2 and TRBJ1-1; D is unresolved. The CDR3 is 15 amino acids. Germline V CDR1 and CDR2: LGHNA, YNFKEQ. V lost 1 base, J lost 1 base, and 10 bases lay in between. The CDR3 loop reads CASSQARAGNTEAFF. The CDR3 DNA is TGTGCCAGCAGCCAAGCTCGGGCGGGGAACACTGAAGCTTTCTTT.

The chain recombines TRBV7-9 with TRBJ2-3, with unresolved D. V was trimmed by 6 bases and J by 9 bases, leaving 13 bases between them. This CDR3 has 12 amino acids. Germline CDR1 reads SEHNR; CDR2 reads FQNEAQ (reference sequence). Here the CDR3 reads CASSPGGDTQYF. DNA for the CDR3: TGTGCCAGCAGTCCGGGTGGTGACACGCAGTATTTT. Full variable domain (remainder filled in from reference TRBV7-9 and TRBJ2-3): DTGVSQNPRHKITKRGQNVTFRCDPISEHNRLYWYRQTLGQGPEFLTYFQNEAQLEKSRLLSDRFSAERPKGSFSTLEIQRTEQGDSAMYLCASSPGGDTQYFGPGTRLTVL.

Regarding this clone: The same CDR3 can be traced to other DNA sequences in this sample. The V gene is TRBV7-9, the J gene TRBJ1-1; tentatively, D is TRBD1 (5 bases). There are 13 residues in the CDR3. V was pared by 5 bases and J by 1 base, with 8 bases between. Per germline, CDR1 SEHNR and CDR2 FQNEAQ (reference sequence). CDR3 sequence: CASSAGTNTEAFF. CDR3 sequence (DNA): TGTGCCAGCAGCGCCGGGACGAACACTGAAGCTTTCTTT.

This chain uses TRBV4-1 with TRBJ1-1; no clear D gene. The V end was cut by 1 base, the J end by 1 base, with 10 bases between. CDR3 length: 15 amino acids. CDR1 and CDR2 (germline): MGHRA, YSYEKL. The CDR3 region is CASSQAEGTNTEAFF. The CDR3 DNA is TGCGCCAGCAGCCAAGCTGAAGGAACGAACACTGAAGCTTTCTTT.

CDR3 sequence: CASMGGRGRVLQETQYF. Here the CDR3 DNA reads TGTGCCAGCATGGGGGGGAGGGGACGCGTCCTCCAAGAGACCCAGTACTTC. This chain connects TRBV5-8 to TRBJ2-5; 7 nucleotides agree with TRBD2. Germline V gives CDR1 SGHTS, CDR2 YDEGEE. The CDR3 contains 17 residues. Unmatched junction bases numbered 15, after V lost 6 bases and J lost 1 base.

This chain connects TRBV19 to TRBJ1-1; D gene ambiguous. The CDR3 contains 16 residues. Trimming removed 3 bases at V and 0 bases at J, with 14 bases between. The germline V gene has CDR1 LNHDA and CDR2 SQIVND (reference sequence). The CDR3 spells CASSIAGNGMNTEAFF. CDR3 in DNA: TGTGCCAGTAGTATCGCCGGGAATGGTATGAACACTGAAGCTTTCTTT.

This chain uses TRBV5-1 with TRBJ1-6, with a weak D call TRBD1 (5 bases). This CDR3 is 15 amino acids long. Germline V gives CDR1 SGHRS, CDR2 YFSETQ. With 0 bases removed from V and 8 bases from J, the gap between germline ends came to 12 bases. CDR3 coding DNA: TGCGCCAGCAGCTTGGAGGCTCCGGGGGATTCACCCCTCCACTTT. Translated: CASSLEAPGDSPLHF.

This rearrangement joins TRBV10-2 to TRBJ2-7; 11 nucleotides match TRBD2. CDR3 length equals 14 residues. Trimming removed 6 bases from V and 3 bases from J; junction bases left unmatched: 4. Germline V gives CDR1 WSHSY, CDR2 SAAADI. Here the CDR3 DNA reads TGCGCCAGCAGACTAGCGGGAGCAAACTACGAGCAGTACTTC. Its translation: CASRLAGANYEQYF.

The genes are TRBV5-4 and TRBJ1-1; D is undetermined. V was clipped by 0 bases and J by 2 bases, with 11 bases between them. Germline V CDR1 and CDR2: SGHNT, YYREEE (reference sequence). This CDR3 is built from 15 residues. The CDR3 spells CASSLGAGSNTEAFF. The CDR3, as DNA: TGTGCCAGCAGCTTGGGGGCGGGGAGCAACACTGAAGCTTTCTTT.

This clone is a singleton in its sample. This chain joins TRBV10-3 and TRBJ2-6; D remains unclear. Germline V gives CDR1 ENHRY, CDR2 SYGVKD. V dropped 6 bases and J dropped 3 bases, with 15 bases sitting between them. The CDR3 sequence is 16 residues long. The CDR3 nucleotides read TGTGCCATCAGCGAACCTTTTATCTATGGGGCCAACGTCCTGACTTTC. Translated: CAISEPFIYGANVLTF.